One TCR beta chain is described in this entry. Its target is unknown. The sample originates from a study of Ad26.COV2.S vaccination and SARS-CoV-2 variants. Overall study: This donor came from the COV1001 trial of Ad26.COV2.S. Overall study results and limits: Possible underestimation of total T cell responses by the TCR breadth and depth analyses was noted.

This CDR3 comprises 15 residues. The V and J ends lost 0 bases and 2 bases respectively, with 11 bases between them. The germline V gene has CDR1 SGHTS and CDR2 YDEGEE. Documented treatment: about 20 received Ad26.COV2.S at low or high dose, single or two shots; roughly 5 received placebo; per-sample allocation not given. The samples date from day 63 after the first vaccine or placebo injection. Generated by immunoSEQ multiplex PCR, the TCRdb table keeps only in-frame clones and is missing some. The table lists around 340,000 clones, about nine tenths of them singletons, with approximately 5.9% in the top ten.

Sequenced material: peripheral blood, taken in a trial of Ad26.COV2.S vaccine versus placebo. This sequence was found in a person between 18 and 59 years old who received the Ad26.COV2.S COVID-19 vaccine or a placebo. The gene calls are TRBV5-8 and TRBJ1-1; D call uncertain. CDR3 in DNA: TGTGCCAGCAGCTTGGTGGCCGCACCTAACACTGAAGCTTTCTTT. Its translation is CASSLVAAPNTEAFF.